The rows below give T cell receptor beta chains drawn from one sample of a study of blood T cell repertoires in COVID-19. Assay: immunoSEQ multiplex PCR; the TCRdb copy retains only in-frame clones and omits some. The sample has under 70,000 clones, approximately 80% seen once. The source material was peripheral blood. All receptors derive from a man in his sixties with acute or convalescent COVID-19. Both conserved end residues are part of each CDR3. Fields, in order: V gene, J gene, D gene, clone size, CDR3 protein, CDR3 DNA. A D gene is named only where the DNA matches it firmly. Clone size, where shown, is once, few, many, or a class for clones that have expanded.

V gene: TRBV19; J gene: TRBJ1-1; D gene: NA; clone size: NA; CDR3 protein: CASSIKAGNTEAFF; CDR3 DNA: TGTGCCAGTAGTATTAAGGCAGGGAACACTGAAGCTTTCTTT
V gene: TRBV2; J gene: TRBJ1-5; D gene: TRBD1; clone size: NA; CDR3 protein: CASSDRGQRGNQPQHF; CDR3 DNA: TGTGCCAGCAGTGATCGGGGACAGCGGGGCAATCAGCCCCAGCATTTT
V gene: TRBV7-2; J gene: TRBJ2-1; D gene: TRBD1; clone size: once; CDR3 protein: CASSPYRGRNEQFF; CDR3 DNA: TGTGCCAGCAGCCCCTACAGGGGGAGGAATGAGCAGTTCTTC
V gene: TRBV30; J gene: TRBJ2-7; D gene: TRBD1; clone size: NA; CDR3 protein: CAWSGGTGNEQYF; CDR3 DNA: TGTGCCTGGAGCGGAGGGACAGGGAACGAGCAGTACTTC
V gene: TRBV5-6; J gene: TRBJ2-2; D gene: TRBD1; clone size: NA; CDR3 protein: CASSPGQGDTGELFF; CDR3 DNA: TGTGCCAGCAGCCCAGGACAGGGTGACACCGGGGAGCTGTTTTTT
V gene: TRBV5-8; J gene: TRBJ1-2; D gene: NA; clone size: NA; CDR3 protein: CASSLNSETGINGYTF; CDR3 DNA: TGTGCCAGCAGCTTGAATAGCGAGACGGGGATAAACGGCTACACCTTC
V gene: TRBV9; J gene: TRBJ2-1; D gene: TRBD2; clone size: NA; CDR3 protein: CASSLSGTSGMRGEQFF; CDR3 DNA: TGTGCCAGCAGCCTATCCGGGACTAGCGGGATGCGGGGAGAGCAGTTCTTC
V gene: TRBV4-1; J gene: TRBJ2-7; D gene: TRBD2; clone size: NA; CDR3 protein: CASSQGDYIHEQYF; CDR3 DNA: TGCGCCAGCAGCCAAGGGGACTATATCCACGAGCAGTACTTC
V gene: TRBV28; J gene: TRBJ2-3; D gene: TRBD1; clone size: once; CDR3 protein: CASSLLTGTGVGDTQYF; CDR3 DNA: TGTGCCAGCAGCCTACTAACCGGGACAGGGGTGGGAGATACGCAGTATTTT
V gene: TRBV6-5; J gene: TRBJ1-1; D gene: NA; clone size: NA; CDR3 protein: CASSYAPGFHAEAFF; CDR3 DNA: TGTGCCAGCAGTTATGCCCCAGGGTTTCATGCTGAAGCTTTCTTT
V gene: TRBV10-1; J gene: TRBJ1-6; D gene: NA; clone size: NA; CDR3 protein: CASSESTGYNSPLHF; CDR3 DNA: TGCGCCAGCAGTGAGTCGACGGGATATAATTCACCCCTCCACTTT
V gene: TRBV4-2; J gene: TRBJ2-1; D gene: NA; clone size: few; CDR3 protein: CASSQEKGALGEQFF; CDR3 DNA: TGTGCCAGCAGCCAAGAAAAGGGAGCGCTTGGTGAGCAGTTCTTC
V gene: TRBV14; J gene: TRBJ2-1; D gene: TRBD2; clone size: NA; CDR3 protein: CASSRLAGGRNEQFF; CDR3 DNA: TGTGCCAGCAGCCGGCTAGCGGGGGGTAGAAATGAGCAGTTCTTC
V gene: TRBV28; J gene: TRBJ2-2; D gene: TRBD1; clone size: NA; CDR3 protein: CASSFLADRPAGELFF; CDR3 DNA: TGTGCCAGCAGTTTCCTCGCGGACAGGCCGGCCGGGGAGCTGTTTTTT
V gene: TRBV4-2; J gene: TRBJ1-6; D gene: NA; clone size: NA; CDR3 protein: CASSQEGGTRSPLHF; CDR3 DNA: TGTGCCAGCAGCCAAGAGGGGGGGACTCGTTCACCCCTCCACTTT
V gene: TRBV5-1; J gene: TRBJ1-3; D gene: NA; clone size: NA; CDR3 protein: CASRPQGSGNTIYF; CDR3 DNA: TGCGCCAGCAGACCACAGGGCTCTGGAAACACCATATATTTT
V gene: TRBV7-3; J gene: TRBJ2-3; D gene: TRBD2; clone size: NA; CDR3 protein: CASSRISGSVDTQYF; CDR3 DNA: TGTGCCAGCAGCAGGATTAGCGGGAGCGTAGATACGCAGTATTTT
V gene: TRBV30; J gene: TRBJ2-7; D gene: NA; clone size: NA; CDR3 protein: CAWSVRRNHEQYF; CDR3 DNA: TGTGCCTGGAGTGTACGGAGGAACCACGAGCAGTACTTC
V gene: TRBV9; J gene: TRBJ1-4; D gene: NA; clone size: few; CDR3 protein: CASSPQSGWNEKLFF; CDR3 DNA: TGTGCCAGCAGCCCACAGTCAGGGTGGAATGAAAAACTGTTTTTT
V gene: TRBV7-9; J gene: TRBJ2-1; D gene: NA; clone size: once; CDR3 protein: CASSLAGASYNEQFF; CDR3 DNA: TGTGCCAGCAGCTTAGCGGGAGCATCCTACAATGAGCAGTTCTTC
V gene: TRBV18; J gene: TRBJ2-5; D gene: NA; clone size: NA; CDR3 protein: CASSLTGLETQYF; CDR3 DNA: TGTGCCAGCTCACTGACAGGTTTGGAGACCCAGTACTTC
V gene: TRBV27; J gene: TRBJ2-5; D gene: NA; clone size: NA; CDR3 protein: CASRRSETQYF; CDR3 DNA: TGTGCCAGCAGGAGGTCTGAGACCCAGTACTTC
V gene: TRBV30; J gene: TRBJ2-3; D gene: NA; clone size: NA; CDR3 protein: CAWDTGGKDAQYF; CDR3 DNA: TGTGCCTGGGATACGGGGGGCAAAGACGCGCAGTATTTT
V gene: TRBV11-2; J gene: TRBJ2-1; D gene: TRBD2; clone size: NA; CDR3 protein: CASSLEAGGYNEQFF; CDR3 DNA: TGTGCCAGCAGCTTAGAAGCGGGAGGTTACAATGAGCAGTTCTTC
V gene: TRBV7-9; J gene: TRBJ1-5; D gene: TRBD1; clone size: NA; CDR3 protein: CASSRDRVGNQPQHF; CDR3 DNA: TGTGCCAGCAGCCGGGACAGGGTAGGCAATCAGCCCCAGCATTTT
V gene: TRBV4-2; J gene: TRBJ2-7; D gene: TRBD1; clone size: NA; CDR3 protein: CASSPGRTGGEGEQYF; CDR3 DNA: TGTGCCAGCAGCCCCGGGAGGACAGGGGGCGAGGGCGAGCAGTACTTC
V gene: TRBV10-3; J gene: TRBJ1-6; D gene: NA; clone size: NA; CDR3 protein: CAISVRREESPLHF; CDR3 DNA: TGTGCCATCAGTGTTAGAAGGGAGGAATCACCCCTCCACTTT
V gene: TRBV6-1; J gene: TRBJ2-3; D gene: TRBD2; clone size: NA; CDR3 protein: CASSERLAGTDTQYF; CDR3 DNA: TGTGCCAGCAGTGAGCGGCTAGCGGGGACAGATACGCAGTATTTT
V gene: TRBV24-1; J gene: TRBJ2-5; D gene: TRBD2; clone size: NA; CDR3 protein: CATSDAKREGETQYF; CDR3 DNA: TGTGCCACCAGTGATGCCAAGCGGGAGGGGGAGACCCAGTACTTC
V gene: TRBV11-2; J gene: TRBJ2-7; D gene: NA; clone size: NA; CDR3 protein: CASSYQRAGEQYF; CDR3 DNA: TGTGCCAGCAGCTATCAGAGGGCCGGCGAGCAGTACTTC
V gene: TRBV19; J gene: TRBJ2-2; D gene: NA; clone size: NA; CDR3 protein: CASTRYSGELFF; CDR3 DNA: TGTGCCAGTACTAGGTACTCCGGGGAGCTGTTTTTT
V gene: TRBV5-1; J gene: TRBJ2-1; D gene: TRBD2; clone size: NA; CDR3 protein: CASTSGSDDEQFF; CDR3 DNA: TGCGCCAGTACTAGCGGGAGTGACGATGAGCAGTTCTTC
V gene: TRBV6-4; J gene: TRBJ2-1; D gene: TRBD2; clone size: NA; CDR3 protein: CASSTGTSGGSYNEQFF; CDR3 DNA: TGTGCCAGCAGCACCGGGACTAGCGGGGGATCCTACAATGAGCAGTTCTTC
V gene: TRBV27; J gene: TRBJ1-6; D gene: NA; clone size: NA; CDR3 protein: CASSLNQGLNSPLHF; CDR3 DNA: TGTGCCAGCAGTTTAAATCAGGGACTTAATTCACCCCTCCACTTT
V gene: TRBV4-3; J gene: TRBJ2-1; D gene: TRBD2; clone size: NA; CDR3 protein: CASSQDQGLVYEQFF; CDR3 DNA: TGCGCCAGCAGCCAAGACCAGGGACTAGTATATGAGCAGTTCTTC
V gene: TRBV5-5; J gene: TRBJ2-7; D gene: NA; clone size: NA; CDR3 protein: CASSLAGGLRGSYEQYF; CDR3 DNA: TGTGCCAGCAGCTTGGCCGGAGGTTTAAGGGGGTCCTACGAGCAGTACTTC
V gene: TRBV7-9; J gene: TRBJ2-3; D gene: NA; clone size: NA; CDR3 protein: CASSLEPSILLQYF; CDR3 DNA: TGTGCCAGCAGCTTAGAACCAAGCATACTTTTGCAGTATTTT
V gene: TRBV9; J gene: TRBJ2-3; D gene: NA; clone size: NA; CDR3 protein: CASSAVFGAVTDTQYF; CDR3 DNA: TGTGCCAGCAGCGCCGTATTTGGGGCGGTCACAGATACGCAGTATTTT
V gene: TRBV10-1; J gene: TRBJ2-7; D gene: NA; clone size: NA; CDR3 protein: CASSENEPYEQYF; CDR3 DNA: TGCGCCAGCAGTGAGAATGAGCCCTACGAGCAGTACTTC
V gene: TRBV18; J gene: TRBJ2-5; D gene: NA; clone size: NA; CDR3 protein: CASSPRAGSETQYF; CDR3 DNA: TGTGCCAGCTCACCTCGTGCGGGGTCGGAGACCCAGTACTTC
V gene: TRBV19; J gene: TRBJ1-1; D gene: TRBD1; clone size: NA; CDR3 protein: CASSNTGGTEAFF; CDR3 DNA: TGTGCCAGTAGTAATACAGGGGGTACTGAAGCTTTCTTT
V gene: TRBV4-3; J gene: TRBJ1-4; D gene: NA; clone size: few; CDR3 protein: CASSQDWAKEYEKLFF; CDR3 DNA: TGCGCCAGCAGCCAAGACTGGGCAAAGGAATACGAAAAACTGTTTTTT
V gene: TRBV6-5; J gene: TRBJ1-1; D gene: NA; clone size: NA; CDR3 protein: CASSTAEGTEAFF; CDR3 DNA: TGTGCCAGCAGTACCGCTGAGGGCACTGAAGCTTTCTTT
V gene: TRBV7-2; J gene: TRBJ1-2; D gene: NA; clone size: few; CDR3 protein: CASSYREGGYTF; CDR3 DNA: TGTGCCAGCAGCTACAGGGAGGGTGGCTACACCTTC
V gene: TRBV2; J gene: TRBJ2-1; D gene: TRBD2; clone size: NA; CDR3 protein: CASKRESAQEQFF; CDR3 DNA: TGTGCCAGCAAGCGGGAGTCTGCTCAAGAGCAGTTCTTC
V gene: TRBV6-5; J gene: TRBJ1-6; D gene: TRBD1; clone size: NA; CDR3 protein: CASSQTGGRSPLHF; CDR3 DNA: TGTGCCAGCAGCCAAACAGGGGGCAGGTCACCCCTCCACTTT
V gene: TRBV4-2; J gene: TRBJ1-4; D gene: NA; clone size: NA; CDR3 protein: CASSRWAATNEKLFF; CDR3 DNA: TGTGCCAGCAGCAGATGGGCTGCAACTAATGAAAAACTGTTTTTT
V gene: TRBV6-2/TRBV6-3; J gene: TRBJ2-7; D gene: NA; clone size: NA; CDR3 protein: CASSYSLSTHEQYF; CDR3 DNA: TGTGCCAGCAGTTACTCGCTCTCCACTCACGAGCAGTACTTC
V gene: TRBV6-5; J gene: TRBJ1-1; D gene: TRBD1; clone size: once; CDR3 protein: CASKTGGVNTEAFF; CDR3 DNA: TGTGCCAGCAAGACAGGGGGGGTGAACACTGAAGCTTTCTTT